A single sample gave rise to the 18 T cell receptor beta chains below, sequenced in a study of identical twins. Using its own MiXCR run on the 5' RACE reads, TCRdb lists one record per CDR3 protein. The repertoire consists of 410,000 or so distinct CDR3 sequences, with around 20% occurring once and the leading ten covering 9.5% to 15%. Sequencing was done on a sample of naive T cells sorted from blood. These receptors all stem from a man over 45 in good health.

The J gene is TRBJ2-3, the V gene TRBV5-1, with TRBD2 matching over 11 bases. The germline V gene has CDR1 SGHRS and CDR2 YFSETQ. J gave up 5 bases and V 2 bases, and 7 bases lay outside the gene matches. The CDR3 is 16 residues long. DNA of the CDR3: TGCGCCAGCAGCTTACAGACTAGCGGGACCGGAGATACGCAGTATTTT. Translation gives CASSLQTSGTGDTQYF.

The CDR3 DNA reads TGTGCCAGCAGTTACTCTGGTGCGGGAGGGCCTCATGAGCAGTTCTTC. Translation gives CASSYSGAGGPHEQFF. The chain is built from TRBV6-2 or TRBV6-3 and TRBJ2-1; 9 bases are a match to TRBD2. This CDR3 is built from 16 residues. Unmatched junction bases numbered 8, after V lost 0 bases and J lost 8 bases. The germline gives CDR1 MNHEY, CDR2 SVGEGT.

This clonotype was recorded a few times. The chain joins TRBV5-6 to TRBJ2-5; a weak D match, TRBD2 (6 bases). Trimming pared 4 bases from V and 3 bases from J, leaving 16 bases between. The CDR3 covers 15 residues. Germline CDR1 and CDR2: SGHDT and YYEEEE. CDR3 sequence reads: CASSGPGLKEETQYF. The CDR3 DNA follows: TGTGCCAGCAGCGGACCGGGACTTAAAGAAGAGACCCAGTACTTC.

CDR3 sequence: CASSLDFSSTDTQYF. In DNA, the CDR3 is TGCGCCAGCAGCTTGGATTTTTCTAGCACAGATACGCAGTATTTT. This chain connects TRBV5-1 to TRBJ2-3, with D unresolved. The ends were cut back, 0 bases at V and 0 bases at J, with 8 bases in the middle. This CDR3 region has 15 residues. Germline V CDR1 and CDR2: SGHRS, YFSETQ.

The V gene is TRBV10-3, the J gene TRBJ1-6; 8 bases are shared with TRBD1. Germline assignment: CDR1 ENHRY and CDR2 SYGVKD. The CDR3 is 16 amino acids. V lost 0 bases, J lost 13 bases, and 11 bases stayed unmatched. The chain's CDR3 is CAISESRDRSSGPLHF. The CDR3 DNA sequence: TGTGCCATCAGTGAGTCTCGGGACAGGTCTTCCGGGCCCCTCCACTTT.

This clonotype was counted only a few times. This rearrangement joins TRBV7-9 to TRBJ1-3; TRBD1 agrees at 10 bases. Germline V gives CDR1 SEHNR, CDR2 FQNEAQ (reference sequence). The J segment lost 4 bases and the V segment lost 7 bases, leaving 10 bases of the junction unmatched. This CDR3 region has 16 residues. DNA of the CDR3: TGTGCCAGCAAGCCCTGGGGACAGGGGAACGGAAACACCATATATTTT. It translates to CASKPWGQGNGNTIYF.

The rearrangement links TRBV15 to TRBJ2-7; 13 bases map to TRBD2. Trimming removed 0 bases from V and 12 bases from J; junction bases left unmatched: 8. Germline V gene sequence: CDR1 LNHNV, CDR2 YYDKDF (reference sequence). CDR3 length: 15 amino acids. The CDR3 bases are TGTGCCACCAGCAGAGATTTCGGACTAGCGGGGGTAGGGTACTTC. The encoded protein is CATSRDFGLAGVGYF.

This clonotype was detected once. The chain employs TRBV5-1 and TRBJ1-2; 9 bases align to TRBD1. Germline CDR1 SGHRS, CDR2 YFSETQ. V dropped 4 bases and J dropped 8; count of bases not matched to a gene: 18. CDR3 length: 17 amino acids. The CDR3 loop reads CASSPSPGEGQGGGYTF. The CDR3 bases are TGCGCCAGCAGCCCGAGCCCCGGCGAGGGACAGGGTGGAGGCTACACCTTC.

The chain is built from TRBV5-1 and TRBJ2-5; 15 bases fit TRBD2. The CDR3 extends over 17 amino acids. The V and J ends lost 4 bases and 5 bases, in that order; junction bases with no gene match: 9. Germline-derived CDR1 and CDR2 are SGHRS and YFSETQ. DNA of the CDR3: TGCGCCAGCAGCCAGGGGACTAGCGGGAGGACCCTGGAGACCCAGTACTTC. Protein product: CASSQGTSGRTLETQYF.

This clonotype was seen many times. The J gene is TRBJ1-1, the V gene TRBV5-1, with TRBD1 as a possible D gene (5 bases). The CDR3 loop spans 13 amino acids. Germline V gene lookup returns CDR1 SGHRS and CDR2 YFSETQ. V gave up 0 bases and J gave up 4 bases, with 7 bases separating them. Here the CDR3 reads CASSLAGATEAFF. The CDR3 region has the DNA TGCGCCAGCAGCTTGGCCGGGGCCACTGAAGCTTTCTTT. Full variable domain (outside the CDR3, taken from reference TRBV5-1 and TRBJ1-1): KAGVTQTPRYLIKTRGQQVTLSCSPISGHRSVSWYQQTPGQGLQFLFEYFSETQRNKGNFPGRFSGRQFSNSRSEMNVSTLELGDSALYLCASSLAGATEAFFGQGTRLTVV.

At least ten counts were recorded for this clonotype. The chain employs TRBV20-1 and TRBJ1-1, with a weak D call TRBD1 (6 bases). The ends were cut back, 2 bases at V and 9 bases at J, with 7 bases in the middle. Germline V lookup: CDR1 DFQATT, CDR2 SNEGSKA (reference sequence). CDR3 size: 10 residues. The CDR3: CSARQGKAFF. The CDR3 DNA reads TGCAGTGCTAGACAGGGGAAAGCTTTCTTT.

This clonotype showed up just a few times. DNA of the CDR3: TGCGCCAGCAGCCAAGTGAAGGGTGGGATTCAAGAGACCCAGTACTTC. This translates into CASSQVKGGIQETQYF. The chain uses TRBV4-1 and TRBJ2-5; D is unclear. Germline V gene data show CDR1 as MGHRA and CDR2 as YSYEKL. The germline V and J ends were trimmed by 1 base and 2 bases, with 14 bases remaining between them. The CDR3 length is 16 residues.

This clonotype was observed many times. The chain is built from TRBV3-1 and TRBJ2-3, with D tentatively TRBD2 (5 bases). Looked up from germline, CDR1 is LGHDT and CDR2 is YNNKEL (reference sequence). V was trimmed by 0 bases and J by 5 bases, leaving 9 bases between them. The CDR3 has 14 residues. The CDR3 coding sequence is TGTGCCAGCAGCCAAGATTCGGGGATAGATACGCAGTATTTT. This encodes CASSQDSGIDTQYF.

The sample holds one count of this clonotype. V is TRBV20-1 and J is TRBJ1-1; a possible D gene is TRBD1 (5 bases). Looked up from germline, CDR1 is DFQATT and CDR2 is SNEGSKA (reference sequence). The CDR3 covers 21 residues. V gave up 6 bases and J gave up 1 base, with 36 bases separating them. The CDR3 region has the DNA TGCAGTGCGAAGCTTGACAGACCGGCAGTCCAAATCCCAAAATCGAACACTGAAGCTTTCTTT. As protein: CSAKLDRPAVQIPKSNTEAFF.

The chain couples TRBV20-1 to TRBJ2-7; the D call may be TRBD1 or TRBD2 (6 bases each). There are 13 residues in the CDR3. V was shortened by 5 bases and J by 1 base, with 12 bases between the two germline ends. The germline gives CDR1 DFQATT, CDR2 SNEGSKA (reference sequence). The CDR3 DNA reads TGCAGTGCTGGGTTAGGGGGGTCCTACGAGCAGTACTTC. This gives the protein CSAGLGGSYEQYF.

This chain connects TRBV5-1 to TRBJ1-2, with unresolved D. The CDR3 extends over 17 amino acids. The V gene's germline CDR1 is SGHRS and CDR2 YFSETQ. V was shortened by 3 bases and J by 0 bases, with 18 bases between the two germline ends. The CDR3 here is CASSSSDPVRPNYGYTF. The CDR3 DNA follows: TGCGCCAGCAGCTCATCCGACCCTGTCAGACCTAACTATGGCTACACCTTC.

The chain is built from TRBV5-1 and TRBJ2-7; TRBD1 aligns across 7 bases. CDR1 and CDR2 from the germline V gene are SGHRS and YFSETQ. This CDR3 has 12 amino acids. V lost 5 bases, J lost 7 bases, and 6 bases stayed unmatched. The CDR3 reads CASSPGGEEQYF. CDR3 in DNA: TGCGCCAGCAGTCCAGGGGGTGAGGAGCAGTACTTC.

The gene calls are TRBV7-9 and TRBJ1-2; D might be TRBD1 (6 bases). V was trimmed by 0 bases and J by 0 bases, leaving 11 bases between them. Germline V gene sequence: CDR1 SEHNR, CDR2 FQNEAQ (reference sequence). This CDR3 region has 16 residues. Here the CDR3 reads CASSLAGGTPNYGYTF. CDR3 coding DNA: TGTGCCAGCAGCTTAGCAGGGGGAACTCCTAACTATGGCTACACCTTC.